This T cell receptor beta chain was profiled in a study of T cell responses to AZD1222 COVID-19 vaccine (dated by TCRdb to 2020 to 2022). Study-level background: AZD1222 recipients with second doses at about 4 weeks or about 12 weeks were pooled, because spike-specific TCR depth and breadth did not differ between schedules. A total of 230 to 250 trial participants underwent TCR sequencing, of whom some 210 received two doses of AZD1222 and some 25 received two doses of the MenACWY control vaccine. Trial participants were enrolled into age subgroups of 18-55, 56-69 and 70-plus years, which contained about 160, 30 and 59 TCR-sequenced participants, respectively. Findings and caveats that apply to the study as a whole: Because no day 14 peak-response samples were available, the repertoires could be characterized only after the peak T cell response. Spike-specific TCR breadth and depth rose significantly after two AZD1222 doses compared with day 0 and with MenACWY recipients. Only five to seven AZD1222 recipients were SARS-CoV-2 seropositive at baseline, limiting conclusions about previously exposed vaccinees. Vaccine-associated CD4 TCRs spanned the whole spike protein, with dominant responses in regions 160-218 and 743-854. In the small 56-69-year group, the increase in depth fell short of significance, most likely because of low power. Participants were mostly white British and included more females than males, and it was suggested by the authors that clonal diversity may have been underestimated. Nearly half of unique spike-specific TCRs reportedly recognized epitopes outside regions mutated in the B.1.351 and B.1.1.7 variants.

The CDR3 goes from the cysteine to the phenylalanine over 13 residues. The retained sequence is limited to the CDR3, 39 bases, with the frame set at the first base. For this chain, trimming is 1 base at the V end and 10 bases at the J end, and the number of junction bases without a gene match is 4. CDR1 is given as SGHTA and CDR2 as FQGNSA, both from the germline V gene. This specimen's time point label, interpreted: baseline before first vaccination. Samples from vaccinated people were obtained from the UK trials COV001 and COV002, which included a single-blind randomized controlled phase 2/3 trial of AZD1222 (ChAdOx1 nCoV-19) in healthy adults. For TCRbeta chain sequencing, PBMC samples were collected from trial participants at day 0 and at day 28 after the second dose. About this clone itself: No antigen is known for it. Base qualities are not at hand, and no much larger clone is one base apart.

The CDR3 regions of human TCRbeta chains were analyzed by immunosequencing. The paper's processing steps were these. TCRs in the repertoires were compared against a reference library of SARS-CoV-2-specific TCRs that had been generated with the MIRA antigen-specificity platform. Breadth was defined as the fraction of unique TCRs that were SARS-CoV-2-associated, and depth was defined as the fraction of total T cells that were SARS-CoV-2-associated. Using the MIRA data, each spike-specific TCR was assigned both to the spike region to which the TCR was reactive and to a CD4 or CD8 class. Log10-transformed breadth and depth values were compared by one-way ANOVA with Sidak's multiple comparisons tests. TCRdb took this table from immuneACCESS and kept in-frame rearrangements with V and J called. Such tables lack part of the clones; where checked against another copy, unresolved V genes explain under half of the gap, and the rest is unexplained. Clone size and V and J calls were adopted from that table, with D and trimming inferred from the DNA. This sample gives approximately 100,000 clones in total; 70% to 90% of them show up just once. The top ten constitute roughly 1.4% of the sample.

The chain was built from TRBV7-2 and TRBJ1-5; 7 bases in the junction line up with TRBD1. The sample in question was peripheral blood, obtained on day 0 of AZD1222 vaccination. This TCR came from an adult in good health. CDR3 reads: CASSLEGQNPQHF. The DNA sequence is given as TGTGCCAGCAGCTTAGAGGGACAGAATCCCCAGCATTTT.